This TCR beta chain was identified during a study of human T cells and chemical hapten exposure (dated by TCRdb to the early 2020s). Regarding the study in general: Libraries were pooled for sequencing, and variation in per-sample TCR yields was attributed mainly to small differences in library volumes within the pool. For every blood RNA sample, sequencing covered both the TCR alpha and TCR beta chains. This study followed changes in the peripheral blood TCR repertoire in vivo during primary and secondary sensitization of alopecia patients to the hapten diphenylcyclopropenone (DPC).

The protocol used for the library was RACE. TCRdb lists the instrument as NextSeq 500. During library preparation, unique molecular identifiers were attached to individual cDNA molecules so that TCRs could be counted quantitatively and reproducibly. Turning to the authors' computational methods: A median of about 87,000 TCRs per sample was observed, with a range of roughly 23,224 to 700,000. V, J and CDR3 annotation of the TCR reads was carried out using the Decombinator software suite. For the PS versus PT1 abundance plots, all samples were subsampled to the same number of TCRs (28,000). Expanded TCRs were defined as absent before sensitization and observed at least eight times at the 2-week time point. TCRdb itself trimmed the public reads at Q25 with fastp, ran MiXCR and retained productive beta chains. Rows with a matching CDR3 protein are joined into one entry that keeps the most common DNA and genes. For this entry, the V and J calls and clone size follow TCRdb and not the study's own pipeline. Present in this sample are 60,000 to 90,000 distinct CDR3 sequences, around 9.4% of which were seen just once. About 1.7% of the sample belongs to the ten largest clones.

This clonotype has more than one count but fewer than ten. It lacks a known antigen. It has no much larger one-base neighbor in the sample; base qualities were not kept. In light of the paper, this sample's time point label describes: healthy volunteer bleed at 6 weeks. Total RNA was extracted from unfractionated whole blood collected in Tempus Blood RNA tubes. Roughly 5 healthy volunteers were used as TCR sequencing controls and were bled at day 0, 2 weeks and 6 weeks. The paper's findings and limits, for the study overall: No change with DPC sensitization was found in the number of TCRs above 1 in 1000 frequency, and no evidence of global repertoire structure alterations was found. After repeated subsampling, changes were observed in the strength of the expansion versus patch-test correlation and in the threshold at which the correlation became significant.

V loses 4 bases, J loses 0 bases, and the germline ends lie 18 bases apart. Inclusive of the bounding cysteine and phenylalanine, the CDR3 is 17 residues long. The sequence is cut down to CDR3 DNA, 51 bases in frame from base 1. According to the germline V gene (reference sequence), CDR1 reads PRHDT and CDR2 reads FYEKMQ. The chain uses TRBV13 and TRBJ1-1, and possibly TRBD1, on 5 matching bases. Material: whole blood. The clonotype originates from a female donor in good health. Some clones in this sample may be carry-over from other donors' samples. In nucleotide form, the sequence is TGTGCCAGCAGCTCCGAAGGCTTGGGACGGATGAACACTGAAGCTTTCTTT. This yields the protein CASSSEGLGRMNTEAFF.